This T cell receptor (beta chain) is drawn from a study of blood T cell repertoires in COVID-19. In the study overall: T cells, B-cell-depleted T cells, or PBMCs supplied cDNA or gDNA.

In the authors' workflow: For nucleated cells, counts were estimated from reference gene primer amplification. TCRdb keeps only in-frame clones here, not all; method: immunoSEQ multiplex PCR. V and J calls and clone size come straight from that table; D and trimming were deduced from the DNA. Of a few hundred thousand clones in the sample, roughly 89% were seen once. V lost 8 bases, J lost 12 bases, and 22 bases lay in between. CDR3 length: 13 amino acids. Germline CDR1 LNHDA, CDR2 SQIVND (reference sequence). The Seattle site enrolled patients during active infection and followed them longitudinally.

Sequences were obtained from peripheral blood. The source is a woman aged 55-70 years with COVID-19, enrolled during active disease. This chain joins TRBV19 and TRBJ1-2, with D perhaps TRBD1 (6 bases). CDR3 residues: CASGDRSFVSDTF. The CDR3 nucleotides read TGTGCCAGTGGAGACAGGTCTTTCGTCAGCGACACCTTC. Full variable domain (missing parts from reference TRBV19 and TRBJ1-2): DGGITQSPKYLFRKEGQNVTLSCEQNLNHDAMYWYRQDPGQGLRLIYYSQIVNDFQKGDIAEGYSVSREKKESFPLTVTSAQKNPTAFYLCASGDRSFVSDTFGSGTRLTVV.